This T cell receptor (beta chain) originates from a study of blood T cell repertoires in COVID-19. V was shortened by 5 bases and J by 5 bases, with 13 bases between the two germline ends. The CDR3 sequence is 15 residues long. The repertoire was sequenced with immunoSEQ multiplex PCR; TCRdb's copy has only in-frame clones and lacks some. The sample contains about 200,000 clones, more than 75% of which appear only once. Input material: peripheral blood. The chain uses TRBV23-1 and TRBJ1-6; TRBD1 is a possible D gene (6 bases). TRBV23-1 is filed as an ORF, its function uncertain. This TCR was recovered from a woman in her thirties or forties with COVID-19, enrolled during active disease. CDR3 amino acids: CASSSRGADNSPLHF. CDR3 DNA sequence: TGCGCCAGCAGTAGCCGGGGGGCTGATAATTCACCCCTCCACTTT.